These 9 T cell receptor beta chains were sequenced from one sample in a study of blood T cell repertoires in COVID-19. Profiled with immunoSEQ multiplex PCR; TCRdb holds only in-frame clones, not every one. The table shows 150,000 to 200,000 clones, with approximately 79% occurring only once. Sequenced input: peripheral blood. The receptors originated from a woman aged 80 or over with acute or convalescent COVID-19.

The gene calls are TRBV28 and TRBJ1-1; the match to TRBD1 covers 7 bases. Germline V lookup: CDR1 MDHEN, CDR2 SYDVKM. CDR3 length: 13 residues. The CDR3 nucleotides read TGTGCTACCTGGGACAGCGTGAACACTGAAGCTTTCTTT. The encoded protein is CATWDSVNTEAFF.

This chain joins TRBV29-1 and TRBJ2-1, with 11 positions matching TRBD2. V shed 8 bases and J 4 bases; nucleotides not matched to a gene: 4. The germline V gene has CDR1 SQVTM and CDR2 ANQGSEA. The CDR3 is 13 amino acids. This CDR3 is CSSRTSGYNEQFF. CDR3 DNA: TGCAGCTCCCGGACTAGCGGGTACAATGAGCAGTTCTTC.

The gene calls are TRBV19 and TRBJ2-1, with TRBD1 identical over 8 bases. The J segment lost 6 bases and the V segment lost 4 bases, leaving 11 bases of the junction unmatched. Germline lookup yields CDR1 LNHDA and CDR2 SQIVND (reference sequence). The CDR3 has 16 residues. CDR3 amino acids: CASSNYAGTGFNEQFF. The CDR3 coding sequence is TGTGCCAGTAGTAACTATGCCGGGACAGGTTTCAATGAGCAGTTCTTC.

This clone was counted a few times. V and J are TRBV30 and TRBJ2-1; 15 bases agree with TRBD2. The CDR3 runs 17 residues. Germline CDR1 GTSNPN, CDR2 SVGIG (reference sequence). J lost 7 bases, V lost 3 bases, and 10 bases had no gene match. The CDR3 nucleotides read TGTGCCTGGAGACCTGGGACTAGCGGGAGGCTTAAGAATGAGCAGTTCTTC. Protein sequence: CAWRPGTSGRLKNEQFF.

This clone appeared once. V and J are TRBV28 and TRBJ2-1; 9 bases map to TRBD2. Germline CDR1 and CDR2: MDHEN and SYDVKM. V lost 5 bases to trimming and J lost 3 bases; unmatched junction nucleotides: 5. The CDR3 is 15 amino acids. DNA of the CDR3: TGTGCCAGCAGTCGGACTAGCGACGGCTACAATGAGCAGTTCTTC. This codes for CASSRTSDGYNEQFF.

This chain links TRBV24-1 with TRBJ1-2; D gene ambiguous. The V end lost 4 bases, the J end lost 5 bases, and 7 bases lay between the germline ends. Germline V gene sequence: CDR1 KGHDR, CDR2 SFDVKD. The CDR3 consists of 12 residues. Here the CDR3 reads CATSDQTYGYTF. CDR3 nucleotides: TGTGCCACCAGTGACCAGACTTATGGCTACACCTTC.

This clone was observed a few times. The chain uses TRBV27 and TRBJ2-1; 8 bases line up with TRBD1. After removal of 5 bases from V and 5 bases from J, the junction contained 5 bases not matched to a gene. Germline V gene data show CDR1 as MNHEY and CDR2 as SMNVEV (reference sequence). This CDR3 region has 14 residues. CDR3 protein: CASSIDRGHNEQFF. In DNA, the CDR3 is TGTGCCAGCAGTATCGACAGGGGCCACAATGAGCAGTTCTTC.

This clone was recorded only once. The chain links TRBV18 to TRBJ2-4; TRBD2 matches at 8 bases. The CDR3 runs 12 residues. Unmatched junction bases numbered 2, after V lost 3 bases and J lost 10 bases. Germline-derived CDR1 and CDR2 are KGHSH and LQKENI. The CDR3 sequence is CASSPGRDIQYF. In nucleotides, the CDR3 is TGTGCCAGCTCACCCGGGAGGGATATTCAGTACTTC.

The chain carries TRBV28 and TRBJ2-6; 11 nucleotides agree with TRBD1. Germline CDR1 reads MDHEN; CDR2 reads SYDVKM. J gave up 1 base and V 4 bases, and 3 bases lay outside the gene matches. The CDR3 extends over 17 amino acids. This CDR3 reads CASSWTGGWSGANVLTF. CDR3 nucleotide sequence: TGTGCCAGCAGTTGGACAGGGGGCTGGTCTGGGGCCAACGTCCTGACTTTC. The whole variable domain, filled in from reference TRBV28 and TRBJ2-6, reads DVKVTQSSRYLVKRTGEKVFLECVQDMDHENMFWYRQDPGLGLRLIYFSYDVKMKEKGDIPEGYSVSREKKERFSLILESASTNQTSMYLCASSWTGGWSGANVLTFGAGSRLTVL.